Listed here is a single TCR beta chain. The sample is drawn from a study of blood T cell repertoires in COVID-19. Looking at the study overall: The study drew acute and convalescent COVID-19 samples from the United States, Italy and Spain. In each case, the material was cDNA or gDNA derived from T cells, B-cell-depleted T cells, or PBMCs.

Source study methods: How many nucleated cells were present was estimated from reference gene primer amplification. This table comes from immunoSEQ multiplex PCR, and its TCRdb copy is limited to in-frame clones, with some not included. The DNA was the basis for D and trimming; V, J and clone size are from that table. The sample gives 50,000 to 85,000 clones, approximately 86% of which show up once; around 6.3% is in the top ten. The CDR3 covers 16 residues. Germline lookup yields CDR1 SEHNR and CDR2 FQNEAQ (reference sequence). Losses at the gene ends were 1 base for V and 2 bases for J; bases not matched to a gene: 6.

The gene calls are TRBV7-9 and TRBJ2-3; 7 nucleotides match TRBD2. The TCR was taken from a man aged 60 to 69 with acute or convalescent COVID-19. The source material was peripheral blood. The CDR3 here is CASSLGAGSATDTQYF. The CDR3 bases are TGTGCCAGCAGCTTAGGAGCGGGGAGTGCCACAGATACGCAGTATTTT.